The 23 T cell receptor beta chains in this list originate from one sample, sequenced in a study of CD8+ T cells in alopecia areata. It was cDNA, reverse transcribed from extracted RNA, that served as the sequencing template. Profiling relied on immunoSEQ multiplex PCR, and the TCRdb table lists in-frame clones only, not all of them. The table has some 120,000 clones, approximately 58% seen once; the top ten hold roughly 4.8%. Source: CD4+ T cells sorted from blood, taken at week 0. The source of these receptors is a human donor with alopecia areata.

The chain joins TRBV5-6 to TRBJ2-3; no definite D call. This CDR3 comprises 14 residues. CDR1 is SGHDT and CDR2 is YYEEEE in the germline V gene. Trimming cost V 3 bases and J 7 bases, with 15 bases left between them. CDR3 protein: CASSSLSAAYTQYF. CDR3 sequence (DNA): TGTGCCAGCAGCTCCCTCTCCGCGGCATATACGCAGTATTTT.

The CDR3 sequence: CASSSSGGAIGNEQFF. The CDR3 DNA reads as TGTGCCAGCAGCTCTAGCGGGGGGGCCATCGGCAATGAGCAGTTCTTC. J is TRBJ2-1 and V is TRBV7-2; 12 bases fit TRBD2. Germline loops: CDR1 SGHTA, CDR2 FQGNSA. This CDR3 is 16 amino acids long. The V segment lost 4 bases and the J segment 6 bases; nucleotides outside the gene matches: 7.

The rearrangement links TRBV4-2 to TRBJ2-7; no definite D call. The CDR3 is 14 residues long. Trimming took 0 bases from V and 1 from J, leaving 7 bases between them. Per germline, CDR1 LGHNA and CDR2 YNFKEQ. This CDR3 reads CASSQERSSYEQYF. In nucleotides, the CDR3 is TGTGCCAGCAGCCAAGAACGTAGTTCCTACGAGCAGTACTTC.

The chain recombines TRBV15 with TRBJ1-3, with unresolved D. V was shortened by 5 bases and J by 0 bases, with 17 bases between the two germline ends. This CDR3 has 17 amino acids. Germline values: CDR1 LNHNV, CDR2 YYDKDF (reference sequence). The chain's CDR3 is CATSPSVDGFSGNTIYF. CDR3 coding DNA: TGTGCCACCAGCCCATCAGTGGACGGCTTCTCTGGAAACACCATATATTTT.

This rearrangement joins TRBV9 to TRBJ2-3; no firm D call. V shed 2 bases and J shed 0 bases, with 10 bases lying between them. CDR1 is SGDLS, CDR2 YYNGEE, per germline. The CDR3 runs to 15 residues. In DNA form, the CDR3 reads TGTGCCAGCAGCGTCTCCGTGGATAGCACAGATACGCAGTATTTT. Translated: CASSVSVDSTDTQYF.

The V and J genes are TRBV28 and TRBJ1-1; no clear D. Germline CDR1 MDHEN, CDR2 SYDVKM. The V end was cut by 3 bases, the J end by 0 bases, with 5 bases between. The CDR3 covers 13 residues. The CDR3 is CASSLPLNTEAFF. DNA of the CDR3: TGTGCCAGCAGTTTGCCCCTGAACACTGAAGCTTTCTTT.

This sequence joins TRBV19 and TRBJ2-7; TRBD2 agrees at 8 bases. Trimming removed 4 bases from V and 7 bases from J; junction bases left unmatched: 9. The length of the CDR3 is 14 residues. Germline V gene sequence: CDR1 LNHDA, CDR2 SQIVND (reference sequence). The CDR3 nucleotides read TGTGCCAGTAGTAATACAGCGGGAGTCTTTGAGCAGTACTTC. The encoded protein is CASSNTAGVFEQYF. The variable domain in full, completed from reference TRBV19 and TRBJ2-7, reads DGGITQSPKYLFRKEGQNVTLSCEQNLNHDAMYWYRQDPGQGLRLIYYSQIVNDFQKGDIAEGYSVSREKKESFPLTVTSAQKNPTAFYLCASSNTAGVFEQYFGPGTRLTVT.

This clone has only a few counts. The genes are TRBV27 and TRBJ2-7; 7 bases are shared with TRBD1. V was pared by 3 bases and J by 5 bases, with 16 bases of the junction left unmatched. The CDR3 loop spans 17 amino acids. The germline V gene has CDR1 MNHEY and CDR2 SMNVEV (reference sequence). The CDR3 nucleotides read TGTGCCAGCAGTTTTCGACAGGGCGGTTTATCGGGTGACGAGCAGTACTTC. Protein sequence: CASSFRQGGLSGDEQYF.

This clone was seen more than once but under ten times. The chain recombines TRBV15 with TRBJ1-3; D is unresolved. The ends were cut back, 1 base at V and 2 bases at J, with 6 bases in the middle. This CDR3 comprises 14 residues. CDR1 is LNHNV and CDR2 is YYDKDF in the germline V gene (reference sequence). CDR3 amino acids: CATSRGEAGNTIYF. CDR3 DNA: TGTGCCACCAGCAGAGGGGAGGCTGGAAACACCATATATTTT.

This rearrangement joins TRBV5-1 to TRBJ1-1, with D possibly being TRBD1 (6 bases). The germline V gene has CDR1 SGHRS and CDR2 YFSETQ. The ends were cut back, 6 bases at V and 8 bases at J, with 11 bases in the middle. This CDR3 has 11 amino acids. CDR3 sequence (DNA): TGCGCCAGCATAACCGGGACAGAAGCTTTCTTT. This gives the protein CASITGTEAFF.

This sequence joins TRBV5-4 and TRBJ1-2, with 9 bases that match TRBD1. Unmatched junction bases numbered 9, after V lost 4 bases and J lost 5 bases. In germline, CDR1 is SGHNT, CDR2 YYREEE (reference sequence). CDR3 length: 15 residues. In DNA form, the CDR3 reads TGTGCCAGCAGCACACAGGGGGCGCGGGTTTATGGCTACACCTTC. Its translation is CASSTQGARVYGYTF.

This chain connects TRBV29-1 to TRBJ2-2; the D is unclear. Germline-derived CDR1 and CDR2 are SQVTM and ANQGSEA. V lost 3 bases, J lost 2 bases, and 7 bases lay in between. This CDR3 contains 13 residues. CDR3 amino acids: CSVDRDNTGELFF. CDR3 coding DNA: TGCAGCGTTGATAGGGATAACACCGGGGAGCTGTTTTTT.

This clone was seen a few times. At the DNA level, this CDR3 is encoded by other sequences in the same sample as well. The rearrangement joins TRBV5-4 to TRBJ2-5, with D hard to call. The CDR3 totals 14 residues. Per the germline V gene, CDR1 is SGHNT and CDR2 is YYREEE (reference sequence). V lost 0 bases to trimming and J lost 2 bases, with 8 bases between them. DNA for the CDR3: TGTGCCAGCAGCTTGGAAAGGGCTCAAGAGACCCAGTACTTC. Translation gives CASSLERAQETQYF. Together with reference TRBV5-4 and TRBJ2-5, the CDR3 gives the full variable domain: ETGVTQSPTHLIKTRGQQVTLRCSSQSGHNTVSWYQQALGQGPQFIFQYYREEENGRGNFPPRFSGLQFPNYSSELNVNALELDDSALYLCASSLERAQETQYFGPGTRLLVL.

The CDR3 DNA sequence: TGCGCCAGCAGCCTTCAATGGACTAGCACAGATACGCAGTATTTT. Its translation: CASSLQWTSTDTQYF. This rearrangement joins TRBV5-1 to TRBJ2-3, with D maybe TRBD2 (5 bases). V was clipped by 4 bases and J by 0 bases, with 12 bases between them. The CDR3 runs 15 residues. Looked up from germline, CDR1 is SGHRS and CDR2 is YFSETQ. Combining the CDR3 with reference TRBV5-1 and TRBJ2-3 gives the whole variable domain KAGVTQTPRYLIKTRGQQVTLSCSPISGHRSVSWYQQTPGQGLQFLFEYFSETQRNKGNFPGRFSGRQFSNSRSEMNVSTLELGDSALYLCASSLQWTSTDTQYFGPGTRLTVL.

As for this clone: Within the sample, other DNA sequences also encode this same CDR3. J is TRBJ1-1 and V is TRBV5-1; tentatively, D is TRBD1 (6 bases). Deletions cut 3 bases from V and 3 bases from J, with 9 bases between. The CDR3 runs 13 residues. Per the germline V gene, CDR1 is SGHRS and CDR2 is YFSETQ. The CDR3 region has the DNA TGCGCCAGCAGCTCCTACAGGGACACTGAAGCTTTCTTT. Its protein product is CASSSYRDTEAFF.

The chain uses TRBV10-3 and TRBJ2-6; 8 bases align to TRBD1. Germline lookup yields CDR1 ENHRY and CDR2 SYGVKD. The trim removed 3 bases at V and 15 bases at J, leaving 10 bases unmatched. This CDR3 comprises 14 residues. The CDR3 nucleotides are TGTGCCATCAGTGACGCAGACAGGGGCCGCTCCCTGACTTTC. As protein: CAISDADRGRSLTF.

The chain combines TRBV28 with TRBJ2-6; D is uncertain. This CDR3 has 13 residues. CDR1 and CDR2 (germline): MDHEN, SYDVKM. The V and J ends lost 6 bases and 4 bases respectively, with 7 bases between them. CDR3 coding DNA: TGTGCCAGCAGGCCTTTCGGGGCCAACGTCCTGACTTTC. The encoded protein is CASRPFGANVLTF. Full variable domain (outside the CDR3, taken from reference TRBV28 and TRBJ2-6): DVKVTQSSRYLVKRTGEKVFLECVQDMDHENMFWYRQDPGLGLRLIYFSYDVKMKEKGDIPEGYSVSREKKERFSLILESASTNQTSMYLCASRPFGANVLTFGAGSRLTVL.

This clone was seen a few times. This rearrangement joins TRBV7-3 to TRBJ2-7; D may match TRBD1 or TRBD2 (5 bases each). This CDR3 contains 13 residues. The V gene's germline CDR1 is SGHTA and CDR2 FQGTGA. V was cut by 2 bases and J by 5 bases, with 10 bases left in between. CDR3 bases: TGTGCCAGCAGCTTATCCGGGACGAACGAGCAGTACTTC. Translation: CASSLSGTNEQYF.

This clone was recorded only once. J is TRBJ2-6 and V is TRBV4-3; D is possibly TRBD1 (6 bases). The CDR3 extends over 18 amino acids. Trimming took 2 bases from V and 0 from J, leaving 14 bases between them. Germline V gene sequence: CDR1 LGHNA, CDR2 YSLEER. CDR3 loop: CASSQQPTGSSGANVLTF. The CDR3 DNA follows: TGCGCCAGCAGCCAACAACCGACAGGTAGCTCTGGGGCCAACGTCCTGACTTTC.

This clone has more than one count but fewer than ten. This chain uses TRBV7-8 with TRBJ2-1, with 13 bases that match TRBD2. J lost 5 bases, V lost 5 bases, and 3 bases had no gene match. This CDR3 is built from 15 residues. The germline gives CDR1 SGHVS, CDR2 FQNEAQ. CDR3 in amino acids: CASSALAGGNNEQFF. The CDR3 coding sequence is TGTGCCAGCAGCGCACTAGCGGGAGGGAACAATGAGCAGTTCTTC.

The chain is built from TRBV15 and TRBJ2-1; TRBD1 is a possible D gene (6 bases). V lost 2 bases to trimming and J lost 2 bases, with 13 bases between them. The germline CDR1 and CDR2 sequences are LNHNV and YYDKDF (reference sequence). The CDR3 extends over 16 amino acids. CDR3 region: CATSRYKGEAYNEQFF. The CDR3, as DNA: TGTGCCACCAGCAGATATAAGGGGGAAGCCTACAATGAGCAGTTCTTC.

The chain couples TRBV6-1 to TRBJ1-2, with D possibly being TRBD1 (5 bases). This CDR3 is 14 amino acids long. CDR1 MNHNS and CDR2 SASEGT come from the germline V gene. The ends were cut back, 7 bases at V and 3 bases at J, with 15 bases in the middle. The CDR3 sequence is CASNTAQGYYGYTF. CDR3 nucleotides: TGTGCCAGCAACACCGCTCAGGGATACTATGGCTACACCTTC.

V is TRBV14 and J is TRBJ2-2, with unresolved D. This CDR3 has 14 residues. Looked up from germline, CDR1 is SGHDN and CDR2 is FVKESK. The germline V and J ends were trimmed by 4 bases and 3 bases, with 9 bases remaining between them. In nucleotides, the CDR3 is TGTGCCAGCAGCCCCCTGGTCGACACCGGGGAGCTGTTTTTT. Encoded protein: CASSPLVDTGELFF.